The 23 T cell receptor beta chains reported below all come from one sample, sequenced in a study of blood T cell repertoires in COVID-19. This table comes from immunoSEQ multiplex PCR, and its TCRdb copy is limited to in-frame clones, with some not included. The profile shows 650,000 to 800,000 clones, 90% of them singletons. The specimen was peripheral blood. The receptors stem from a woman younger than 30 with acute or convalescent COVID-19.

The chain is built from TRBV24-1 and TRBJ1-1; D possibly corresponds to TRBD1 (5 bases). The CDR3 runs to 15 residues. In germline, CDR1 is KGHDR, CDR2 SFDVKD. The V end was cut by 2 bases, the J end by 2 bases, with 11 bases between. CDR3: CATSDSGTGNTEAFF. The CDR3 bases are TGTGCCACCAGTGATTCAGGGACTGGAAACACTGAAGCTTTCTTT.

The rearrangement links TRBV4-1 to TRBJ1-1, with no clear D. The CDR3 contains 18 residues. Germline loops: CDR1 MGHRA, CDR2 YSYEKL. Deletions cut 0 bases from V and 1 base from J, with 18 bases between. In nucleotides, the CDR3 is TGCGCCAGCAGCCAAGACCTAGCCCCCCGGGGAGGGAACACTGAAGCTTTCTTT. Translated: CASSQDLAPRGGNTEAFF.

The chain uses TRBV6-5 and TRBJ1-6; the match to TRBD1 covers 9 bases. Looked up from germline, CDR1 is MNHEY and CDR2 is SVGAGI. There are 15 residues in the CDR3. With 6 bases clipped from V and 7 bases from J, the junction kept 7 bases outside the gene matches. Written as DNA, the CDR3 is TGTGCCAGCAGAATACAGGGGGCGCTGAATTCACCCCTCCACTTT. It yields the protein CASRIQGALNSPLHF.

The chain carries TRBV7-9 and TRBJ2-2; D gene ambiguous. Trimming left V 5 bases short and J 1 base short, with 14 bases between. Germline V gives CDR1 SEHNR, CDR2 FQNEAQ (reference sequence). The CDR3 covers 16 residues. CDR3 amino acids: CASSHRGLKNTGELFF. In nucleotides, the CDR3 is TGTGCCAGCAGCCATCGTGGGCTAAAGAACACCGGGGAGCTGTTTTTT.

The chain links TRBV7-9 to TRBJ1-1; 7 nucleotides agree with TRBD1. Germline values: CDR1 SEHNR, CDR2 FQNEAQ (reference sequence). V lost 4 bases and J lost 5; bases outside the gene matches: 7. This CDR3 spans 14 amino acids. In DNA, the CDR3 is TGTGCCAGCAGCTCCCAGGGGGTTCGTACTGAAGCTTTCTTT. Encoded protein: CASSSQGVRTEAFF.

The rearrangement uses TRBV27 and TRBJ2-4; unclear D gene. This CDR3 is built from 15 residues. The germline V gene encodes CDR1 MNHEY and CDR2 SMNVEV (reference sequence). The V gene lost 0 bases and the J gene lost 0 bases, with 6 bases spanning the gap. The CDR3 loop is CASSLSSGAKNIQYF. CDR3 bases: TGTGCCAGCAGTTTATCGTCGGGAGCCAAAAACATTCAGTACTTC.

The V gene is TRBV5-1, the J gene TRBJ1-5; TRBD1 matches 7 bases. There are 17 residues in the CDR3. CDR1 is SGHRS, CDR2 YFSETQ, per germline. The V and J ends lost 6 bases and 0 bases, in that order; junction bases with no gene match: 12. The CDR3 protein is CASTPGTERHSNQPQHF. CDR3 DNA sequence: TGCGCCAGCACCCCCGGGACAGAAAGACATAGCAATCAGCCCCAGCATTTT.

This chain links TRBV5-3 with TRBJ2-3; 8 bases are a match to TRBD2. TRBV5-3 is recorded as an ORF, its role being uncertain. Trimming removed 4 bases from V and 8 bases from J; junction bases left unmatched: 12. This CDR3 is built from 15 residues. The CDR3 region is CARSATGTRGATQYF. The CDR3 DNA sequence: TGTGCCAGAAGCGCTACCGGGACTAGGGGGGCTACGCAGTATTTT.

The genes are TRBV5-1 and TRBJ1-2; D is possibly TRBD1 (6 bases). The V end was cut by 4 bases, the J end by 1 base, with 23 bases between. The CDR3 is 18 amino acids. Germline V CDR1 and CDR2: SGHRS, YFSETQ. The CDR3 sequence is CASSREGTLTPINYGYTF. CDR3 bases: TGCGCCAGCAGCCGCGAAGGGACACTGACACCGATTAACTATGGCTACACCTTC.

This rearrangement joins TRBV6-5 to TRBJ2-7; D is perhaps TRBD1 (6 bases). This CDR3 comprises 15 residues. CDR1 and CDR2 (germline): MNHEY, SVGAGI. V was trimmed by 6 bases and J by 2 bases, leaving 17 bases between them. The CDR3 DNA reads as TGTGCCAGCAGCTACAGCTGGGGGCGCACCTACGAGCAGTACTTC. Protein: CASSYSWGRTYEQYF.

The chain couples TRBV6-2 or TRBV6-3 to TRBJ2-2, with no clear D. The CDR3 loop spans 14 amino acids. The V end was cut by 2 bases, the J end by 5 bases, with 9 bases between. Germline CDR1 MNHEY, CDR2 SVGEGT. The CDR3 spells CASSYVLSTGELFF. The CDR3 coding sequence is TGTGCCAGCAGTTACGTCCTCAGTACCGGGGAGCTGTTTTTT.

This chain uses TRBV10-2 with TRBJ1-4, with 9 bases identical to TRBD1. The CDR3 runs 14 residues. Trimming removed 3 bases from V and 6 bases from J; junction bases left unmatched: 2. Germline CDR1 reads WSHSY; CDR2 reads SAAADI. The CDR3 DNA reads TGCGCCAGCAGTGAAACAGGGGGCGATGAAAAACTGTTTTTT. This codes for CASSETGGDEKLFF.

The rearrangement uses TRBV11-2 and TRBJ1-5, with no clear D. V gave up 0 bases and J gave up 2 bases, with 17 bases separating them. The CDR3 has 18 residues. Germline loops: CDR1 SGHAT, CDR2 FQNNGV. The CDR3 sequence: CASSLDRQFSKGNQPQHF. CDR3 in DNA: TGTGCCAGCAGCTTAGACCGACAATTTAGTAAGGGCAATCAGCCCCAGCATTTT.

The chain joins TRBV7-3 to TRBJ1-3; D gene unclear. Germline loops: CDR1 SGHTA, CDR2 FQGTGA. Trimming took 2 bases from V and 4 from J, leaving 15 bases between them. This CDR3 has 16 amino acids. CDR3 in amino acids: CASSLYAGLRGNTIYF. The DNA for the CDR3 is TGTGCCAGCAGCTTATATGCGGGGTTGAGGGGAAACACCATATATTTT.

The chain has TRBV7-9 and TRBJ1-2; 9 nucleotides line up with TRBD1. Losses at the gene ends were 5 bases for V and 4 bases for J; bases not matched to a gene: 5. The CDR3 loop spans 14 amino acids. Germline-derived CDR1 and CDR2 are SEHNR and FQNEAQ (reference sequence). The CDR3 reads CASSRGQGGYGYTF. The DNA of the CDR3 is TGTGCCAGCAGCAGGGGACAGGGTGGCTATGGCTACACCTTC.

This clone was observed a few times. The chain employs TRBV25-1 and TRBJ1-2, with 7 bases fitting TRBD1. J was trimmed by 6 bases and V by 10 bases; bases with no gene match: 5. In germline, CDR1 is MGHDK, CDR2 SYGVNS. The CDR3 has 11 amino acids. The DNA for the CDR3 is TGTGCCAACCCGACAGGGAATGGCTACACCTTC. Amino acid sequence: CANPTGNGYTF.

The rearrangement uses TRBV15 and TRBJ2-7, with 7 bases lining up with TRBD2. Germline trimming cut 1 base from V and 5 bases from J; bases unmatched to any gene: 14. The CDR3 is 17 amino acids. The V gene's germline CDR1 is LNHNV and CDR2 YYDKDF (reference sequence). The CDR3 bases are TGTGCCACCAGCAGAGGGACCGGGCGCGGGGGTTTCGACGAGCAGTACTTC. Protein: CATSRGTGRGGFDEQYF.

The chain links TRBV7-6 to TRBJ2-3; D not resolved. CDR1 and CDR2 from the germline V gene are SGHVS and FNYEAQ. The V gene lost 2 bases and the J gene lost 4 bases, with 4 bases spanning the gap. This CDR3 has 12 residues. The CDR3 DNA is TGTGCCAGCAGCTTATATTCAGATACGCAGTATTTT. This codes for CASSLYSDTQYF.

The chain has TRBV6-2 or TRBV6-3 and TRBJ2-1; no definite D call. CDR3 length: 11 amino acids. Germline CDR1 reads MNHEY; CDR2 reads SVGEGT. Trimming cost V 2 bases and J 8 bases, with 4 bases left between them. The CDR3 coding sequence is TGTGCCAGCAGTTACGTCGATGAGCAGTTCTTC. Its translation is CASSYVDEQFF.

The rearrangement links TRBV25-1 to TRBJ2-1; 8 bases line up with TRBD1. V was pared by 4 bases and J by 6 bases, with 5 bases of the junction left unmatched. The CDR3 is 14 amino acids. Germline V CDR1 and CDR2: MGHDK, SYGVNS. CDR3 DNA sequence: TGTGCCAGCAGTGCTGGACAGGGATTCAATGAGCAGTTCTTC. It translates to CASSAGQGFNEQFF. Using reference TRBV25-1 and TRBJ2-1 for the parts outside the CDR3, the full variable domain is EADIYQTPRYLVIGTGKKITLECSQTMGHDKMYWYQQDPGMELHLIHYSYGVNSTEKGDLSSESTVSRIRTEHFPLTLESARPSHTSQYLCASSAGQGFNEQFFGPGTRLTVL.

CDR3 DNA sequence: TGTGCCAGCAGTTCATTCGACAGGGTTAGCCGGTCGGGCACTGAAGCTTTCTTT. Translating it yields CASSSFDRVSRSGTEAFF. V gene TRBV25-1 combines with J gene TRBJ1-1, with 7 bases fitting TRBD1. Trimming at V came to 5 bases and at J to 4 bases, leaving 19 bases not matched to a gene. CDR3 size: 18 residues. Germline values: CDR1 MGHDK, CDR2 SYGVNS. Variable domain in full (rest from reference TRBV25-1 and TRBJ1-1): EADIYQTPRYLVIGTGKKITLECSQTMGHDKMYWYQQDPGMELHLIHYSYGVNSTEKGDLSSESTVSRIRTEHFPLTLESARPSHTSQYLCASSSFDRVSRSGTEAFFGQGTRLTVV.

The gene calls are TRBV11-2 and TRBJ2-2; D may be TRBD1 (5 bases). V was clipped by 4 bases and J by 7 bases, with 22 bases between them. CDR1 and CDR2 from the germline V gene are SGHAT and FQNNGV. The CDR3 runs to 17 residues. The CDR3 is CASSSPLRQGVGGELFF. The CDR3 DNA reads TGTGCCAGCAGCTCACCCCTTAGGCAGGGTGTGGGCGGGGAGCTGTTTTTT.

V gene TRBV5-5 combines with J gene TRBJ2-1, with 8 bases lining up with TRBD1. With V trimmed by 1 base and J by 7 bases, 4 bases remained unmatched. CDR3 length: 14 residues. Germline lookup yields CDR1 SGHKS and CDR2 YYEKEE (reference sequence). Here the CDR3 reads CASSLSRTGNEQFF. CDR3 in DNA: TGTGCCAGCAGCTTGTCGCGGACAGGGAATGAGCAGTTCTTC. Drawing the rest from reference TRBV5-5 and TRBJ2-1, the complete variable domain is DAGVTQSPTHLIKTRGQQVTLRCSPISGHKSVSWYQQVLGQGPQFIFQYYEKEERGRGNFPDRFSARQFPNYSSELNVNALLLGDSALYLCASSLSRTGNEQFFGPGTRLTVL.